Shown below are 11 T cell receptor beta chains from a single sample sequenced in a study of cytomegalovirus exposure and HLA in healthy donors. Primers included in the PCR were 60 Vbeta and 13 Jbeta primers. The repertoire was sequenced with immunoSEQ multiplex PCR; TCRdb's copy has only in-frame clones and lacks some. The sample includes about 100,000 clones, 65% to 85% of them seen just once. The sequencing sample was made of PBMCs. The receptors originated from a middle-aged woman in good health and CMV-seronegative.

The sample holds one count of this clone. Other DNA sequences in the same sample also yield this CDR3. V usage is TRBV13 and J usage is TRBJ2-3; 7 bases match TRBD1. The junction had 0 bases not matched to a gene; V was cut back by 0 bases and J by 3 bases. Looked up from germline, CDR1 is PRHDT and CDR2 is FYEKMQ (reference sequence). This CDR3 comprises 14 residues. DNA of the CDR3: TGTGCCAGCAGCTTAGGCAGGGGGACAGATACGCAGTATTTT. Translated, it gives CASSLGRGTDTQYF.

The chain couples TRBV19 to TRBJ2-7; 9 positions agree with TRBD1. Germline-derived CDR1 and CDR2 are LNHDA and SQIVND (reference sequence). The CDR3 is 16 amino acids. The V segment lost 6 bases and the J segment 4 bases; nucleotides outside the gene matches: 13. CDR3 loop: CASRGQGPALGYEQYF. CDR3 coding DNA: TGTGCCAGTAGGGGACAGGGACCGGCTCTAGGATACGAGCAGTACTTC.

CDR3 sequence (DNA): TGTGCCAGCAGCTTTTCGGGGGTGCCACCCCTCCACTTT. This translates into CASSFSGVPPLHF. The gene calls are TRBV7-9 and TRBJ1-6, with a possible D match to TRBD1 (5 bases). Between the trimmed V and J ends, which lost 3 bases and 11 bases, there was a span of 11 bases. CDR1 and CDR2 from the germline V gene are SEHNR and FQNEAQ (reference sequence). The CDR3 totals 13 residues.

V usage is TRBV19 and J usage is TRBJ2-2; D is unresolved. The CDR3 spans 14 residues. V was trimmed by 2 bases and J by 4 bases, leaving 8 bases between them. Germline V gives CDR1 LNHDA, CDR2 SQIVND (reference sequence). Written as DNA, the CDR3 is TGTGCCAGTAGTATACGGGTGAGCACCGGGGAGCTGTTTTTT. Residues: CASSIRVSTGELFF.

This clone has just one count. The V and J genes are TRBV5-8 and TRBJ1-4; 11 bases are a match to TRBD1. CDR1 SGHTS and CDR2 YDEGEE come from the germline V gene. Unmatched junction bases numbered 5, after V lost 2 bases and J lost 8 bases. This CDR3 has 15 amino acids. The CDR3 DNA sequence: TGTGCCAGCAGCTTCCTGGACAGGGGGCAGGAAAAACTGTTTTTT. Translating gives CASSFLDRGQEKLFF. Based on the CDR3 plus reference TRBV5-8 and TRBJ1-4, the full variable domain is EAGVTQSPTHLIKTRGQQATLRCSPISGHTSVYWYQQALGLGLQFLLWYDEGEERNRGNFPPRFSGRQFPNYSSELNVNALELEDSALYLCASSFLDRGQEKLFFGSGTQLSVL.

This rearrangement joins TRBV6-5 to TRBJ2-5, with D possibly matching TRBD1 (5 bases). Per the germline V gene, CDR1 is MNHEY and CDR2 is SVGAGI. Trimming removed 5 bases from V and 4 bases from J, with 17 bases in between. CDR3 length: 15 amino acids. The CDR3 nucleotides read TGTGCCAGCAGTCTAAGACAGAACCATCGAGAGACCCAGTACTTC. The encoded protein is CASSLRQNHRETQYF.

The chain joins TRBV19 to TRBJ1-1; 9 positions match TRBD1. This CDR3 is 14 amino acids long. The germline V gene encodes CDR1 LNHDA and CDR2 SQIVND (reference sequence). The J segment lost 4 bases and the V segment lost 3 bases, leaving 3 bases of the junction unmatched. CDR3 sequence: CASSMTGGTTEAFF. In nucleotides, the CDR3 is TGTGCCAGTAGTATGACAGGGGGAACCACTGAAGCTTTCTTT.

This chain uses TRBV5-1 with TRBJ2-3; 12 bases map to TRBD2. The CDR3 sequence is 17 residues long. Germline trimming cut 2 bases from V and 0 bases from J; bases unmatched to any gene: 4. Germline values: CDR1 SGHRS, CDR2 YFSETQ. The DNA of the CDR3 is TGCGCCAGCAGCTTTAGACTAGCGGGGGCAAGCACAGATACGCAGTATTTT. Amino acids: CASSFRLAGASTDTQYF.

This clone has a handful of counts. J is TRBJ2-7 and V is TRBV2, with 8 bases lining up with TRBD1. CDR3 length: 14 amino acids. J gave up 0 bases and V 6 bases, and 4 bases lay outside the gene matches. Germline-derived CDR1 and CDR2 are SNHLY and FYNNEI. CDR3 sequence reads: CASRWTGSSYEQYF. For the CDR3, the DNA is TGTGCCAGCAGGTGGACAGGGAGCTCCTACGAGCAGTACTTC.

The chain recombines TRBV19 with TRBJ2-3, with 10 positions matching TRBD1. V was pared by 4 bases and J by 2 bases, with 6 bases of the junction left unmatched. Germline lookup yields CDR1 LNHDA and CDR2 SQIVND (reference sequence). The CDR3 is 16 amino acids. CDR3 sequence reads: CASSTTGQGFTDTQYF. CDR3 in DNA: TGTGCCAGTAGTACCACGGGACAGGGGTTCACAGATACGCAGTATTTT.

The chain carries TRBV27 and TRBJ2-1; 8 bases map to TRBD1. The CDR3 runs 13 residues. With 2 bases clipped from V and 6 bases from J, the junction kept 0 bases outside the gene matches. The germline gives CDR1 MNHEY, CDR2 SMNVEV (reference sequence). In DNA form, the CDR3 reads TGTGCCAGCAGTTTACAGGGGGCCAATGAGCAGTTCTTC. Protein sequence: CASSLQGANEQFF.